This entry lists 14 T cell receptor beta chains sequenced from one sample in a study of OX40 agonist ivuxolimab in advanced cancers. The protocol was immunoSEQ multiplex PCR, while the TCRdb copy is restricted to in-frame clones and leaves out a portion. The sample holds 74,000 or so clones, less than 95% seen once. The starting material was CD4+ or CD8+ T cells sorted from blood, obtained in a trial of the OX40 agonist ivuxolimab. The receptor source for this set is an adult with an advanced solid tumor such as melanoma, head and neck, liver or kidney cancer.

The rearrangement links TRBV2 to TRBJ2-3, with 7 bases fitting TRBD2. The CDR3 runs 15 residues. The germline V gene encodes CDR1 SNHLY and CDR2 FYNNEI. V trimming: 4 bases; J trimming: 2 bases; junction bases outside the gene matches: 6. As DNA, the CDR3 is TGTGCCAGCAGTGGGGGGGACTACTTCACAGATACGCAGTATTTT. Its protein product is CASSGGDYFTDTQYF.

CDR3 in amino acids: CASGLLAGGSGTQYF. The CDR3 DNA follows: TGTGCCAGCGGCCTTCTAGCGGGAGGATCGGGTACGCAGTATTTT. The chain couples TRBV28 to TRBJ2-3, with 11 bases fitting TRBD2. Trimming removed 8 bases from V and 8 bases from J; junction bases left unmatched: 12. The CDR3 covers 15 residues. Looked up from germline, CDR1 is MDHEN and CDR2 is SYDVKM.

The rearrangement uses TRBV5-3 and TRBJ2-5, with a tentative D call TRBD1 (6 bases). TRBV5-3 is identified as an open reading frame with a role that is uncertain. Between the trimmed V and J ends, which lost 3 bases and 5 bases, there was a span of 14 bases. The CDR3 contains 14 residues. The CDR3: CARSYFRGKETQYF. CDR3 DNA: TGTGCCAGAAGCTATTTCAGGGGTAAGGAGACCCAGTACTTC.

Here the CDR3 DNA reads TGTGCCAGCAGCCAAGTAGGATTTAACTATGGCTACACCTTC. Residues: CASSQVGFNYGYTF. The chain carries TRBV14 and TRBJ1-2, with no clear D. The length of the CDR3 is 14 residues. Germline V lookup: CDR1 SGHDN, CDR2 FVKESK. Deletions cut 1 base from V and 1 base from J, with 7 bases between.

The chain is built from TRBV10-3 and TRBJ2-7; no definite D call. V lost 2 bases and J 5 bases, leaving 16 bases between the germline ends. Germline CDR1 reads ENHRY; CDR2 reads SYGVKD. The CDR3 is made up of 15 amino acids. DNA for the CDR3: TGTGCCATCAGTGAGCCGGTGAACAGTAGACACGAGCAGTACTTC. Protein sequence: CAISEPVNSRHEQYF.

Here the CDR3 reads CASRTPGGGTEAFF. CDR3 nucleotides: TGTGCCAGCAGAACCCCCGGGGGAGGCACTGAAGCTTTCTTT. The V call is TRBV28, the J call TRBJ1-1, with a weak D call TRBD1 (5 bases). V lost 6 bases, J lost 4 bases, and 15 bases lay in between. In germline, CDR1 is MDHEN, CDR2 SYDVKM. This CDR3 comprises 14 residues.

The chain carries TRBV11-2 and TRBJ1-2; D gene unclear. The CDR3 length is 14 residues. CDR1 and CDR2 (germline): SGHAT, FQNNGV. The V gene lost 0 bases and the J gene lost 8 bases, with 13 bases spanning the gap. The CDR3 DNA reads TGTGCCAGCAGCTTAGATCGGCGGTCTGGGGGCTACACCTTC. It encodes CASSLDRRSGGYTF.

The genes are TRBV7-9 and TRBJ1-1, with D perhaps matching TRBD1 (5 bases). With 2 bases removed from V and 11 bases from J, the gap between germline ends came to 15 bases. Germline assignment: CDR1 SEHNR and CDR2 FQNEAQ (reference sequence). CDR3 length equals 13 residues. CDR3 in DNA: TGTGCCAGCAGCTTATGGGGCACGTCGACGGCTTTCTTT. This codes for CASSLWGTSTAFF.

The table lists this clone with a few counts. The chain has TRBV4-1 and TRBJ2-7; D is possibly TRBD2 (5 bases). The CDR3 loop spans 15 amino acids. Per germline, CDR1 MGHRA and CDR2 YSYEKL. Trimming took 1 base from V and 2 from J, leaving 12 bases between them. The CDR3 is CASSQVFTAAYEQYF. Written as DNA, the CDR3 is TGCGCCAGCAGCCAAGTATTTACAGCGGCCTACGAGCAGTACTTC.

In this sample, this clone turned up a few times. This chain joins TRBV19 and TRBJ1-5; TRBD1 might be the D (5 bases). Trimming removed 7 bases at V and 6 bases at J, with 19 bases between. Per the germline V gene, CDR1 is LNHDA and CDR2 is SQIVND (reference sequence). This CDR3 region has 15 residues. CDR3 DNA sequence: TGTGCCAGTACCATGGGGACGGTCGCTCCTCAGCCCCAGCATTTT. Amino acid sequence: CASTMGTVAPQPQHF.

The chain is built from TRBV6-6 and TRBJ2-5; 7 bases are a match to TRBD1. The CDR3 covers 11 residues. Germline assignment: CDR1 MNHNY and CDR2 SVGAGI (reference sequence). V lost 6 bases to trimming and J lost 9 bases; unmatched junction nucleotides: 4. For the CDR3, the DNA is TGTGCCAGCAGCCAACAGGGGCCCCAGTACTTC. Residues: CASSQQGPQYF.

The CDR3 DNA reads as TGTGCCAGCAGCCCAAATCAAGAGACCCAGTACTTC. It codes for CASSPNQETQYF. The V gene is TRBV7-2, the J gene TRBJ2-5; D unresolved. CDR3 length equals 12 residues. V was pared by 5 bases and J by 2 bases, with 6 bases between. The germline V gene encodes CDR1 SGHTA and CDR2 FQGNSA.

The chain uses TRBV7-9 and TRBJ2-3, with TRBD1 as a possible D gene (8 bases). Germline CDR1 and CDR2: SEHNR and FQNEAQ (reference sequence). The CDR3 is 18 amino acids. V lost 1 base and J lost 4, with 21 bases in between. In DNA, the CDR3 is TGTGCCAGCAGCTTAGGACGCGTTGGACAGGGAGGGTCAGATACGCAGTATTTT. Encoded protein: CASSLGRVGQGGSDTQYF. The entire variable domain, with the rest obtained from reference TRBV7-9 and TRBJ2-3, is as follows: DTGVSQNPRHKITKRGQNVTFRCDPISEHNRLYWYRQTLGQGPEFLTYFQNEAQLEKSRLLSDRFSAERPKGSFSTLEIQRTEQGDSAMYLCASSLGRVGQGGSDTQYFGPGTRLTVL.

The V and J genes are TRBV19 and TRBJ2-7; 10 bases fit TRBD2. V gave up 2 bases and J gave up 3 bases; unmatched junction bases: 4. CDR3 length: 15 residues. From germline, CDR1 is LNHDA and CDR2 SQIVND (reference sequence). CDR3 residues: CASSIIASGSYEQYF. CDR3 sequence (DNA): TGTGCCAGTAGTATAATAGCTAGCGGGAGCTACGAGCAGTACTTC.